What follows are 15 T cell receptor beta chains derived from one specimen sequenced in a study of shared clonotypes between healthy human individuals. Clones were read by immunoSEQ multiplex PCR, and TCRdb kept only the in-frame ones, dropping some. The sample comprises roughly 1.5 million clones, 95% to 99% of which are singletons, and less than 0.55% rests with the top ten. Input material: naive CD4+ T cells sorted from blood. Regarding subset: CD45RA+ positively selected. Every receptor here comes from a young man in good health.

This clone has only one observation. The V and J genes are TRBV13 and TRBJ2-7, with D unresolved. From germline, CDR1 is PRHDT and CDR2 FYEKMQ (reference sequence). CDR3 length: 13 amino acids. Trimming pared 0 bases from V and 5 bases from J, leaving 8 bases between. The CDR3 region is CASSLGHRDEQYF. CDR3 in DNA: TGTGCCAGCAGCTTAGGCCATAGGGACGAGCAGTACTTC.

This CDR3 is CASSARLAGGDTGELFF. CDR3 coding DNA: TGTGCCAGCAGCGCACGACTAGCGGGAGGCGACACCGGGGAGCTGTTTTTT. This chain links TRBV9 with TRBJ2-2; TRBD2 matches 13 bases. Per germline, CDR1 SGDLS and CDR2 YYNGEE. Trimming at V came to 3 bases and at J to 3 bases, leaving 5 bases not matched to a gene. The CDR3 covers 17 residues.

This sequence joins TRBV2 and TRBJ2-1; TRBD1 aligns across 9 bases. CDR1 is SNHLY and CDR2 is FYNNEI in the germline V gene. The length of the CDR3 is 13 residues. Trimming removed 7 bases from V and 9 bases from J; junction bases left unmatched: 7. CDR3 in amino acids: CASKGTGLTEQFF. CDR3 in DNA: TGTGCCAGCAAAGGGACAGGGTTGACTGAGCAGTTCTTC.

The rearrangement joins TRBV5-1 to TRBJ2-7; no clear D. Germline CDR1 reads SGHRS; CDR2 reads YFSETQ. Trimming shortened V by 0 bases and J by 1 base, and 11 bases separated the two germline ends. The CDR3 totals 15 residues. CDR3 nucleotides: TGCGCCAGCAGCTTGGGGGAACACTTTTCCTACGAGCAGTACTTC. Translation gives CASSLGEHFSYEQYF.

The genes are TRBV18 and TRBJ2-3; no definite D call. Trimming shortened V by 0 bases and J by 0 bases, and 22 bases separated the two germline ends. CDR1 KGHSH and CDR2 LQKENI come from the germline V gene. The CDR3 length is 20 residues. The CDR3, as DNA: TGTGCCAGCTCACCACCGTTGGTACAAGCCTCCTCCCGGAGCACAGATACGCAGTATTTT. Protein product: CASSPPLVQASSRSTDTQYF.

V usage is TRBV9 and J usage is TRBJ2-7, with D perhaps matching TRBD1 (6 bases). Deletions cut 4 bases from V and 2 bases from J, with 13 bases between. From germline, CDR1 is SGDLS and CDR2 YYNGEE. This CDR3 is built from 14 residues. CDR3 sequence (DNA): TGTGCCAGCAGCACAGGGTTGACGACCTACGAGCAGTACTTC. Residues: CASSTGLTTYEQYF.

About this clone: This sample includes further DNA sequences coding for the same CDR3. The chain couples TRBV19 to TRBJ2-1; TRBD2 matches 10 bases. From germline, CDR1 is LNHDA and CDR2 SQIVND (reference sequence). This CDR3 region has 15 residues. The V and J ends lost 2 bases and 6 bases, in that order; junction bases with no gene match: 4. CDR3: CASSIRLAGGNEQFF. The CDR3 coding sequence is TGTGCCAGTAGTATACGACTAGCGGGCGGCAATGAGCAGTTCTTC.

V gene TRBV4-1 combines with J gene TRBJ2-7, with D possibly matching TRBD2 (5 bases). This CDR3 spans 14 amino acids. V lost 2 bases, J lost 6 bases, and 14 bases lay in between. Per the germline V gene, CDR1 is MGHRA and CDR2 is YSYEKL. The CDR3 region is CASSQLRGSGEQYF. The CDR3, as DNA: TGCGCCAGCAGCCAATTACGAGGGAGTGGCGAGCAGTACTTC.

The V and J genes are TRBV10-3 and TRBJ2-3; maybe TRBD1 (6 bases). Germline loops: CDR1 ENHRY, CDR2 SYGVKD. V shed 10 bases and J shed 5 bases, with 19 bases lying between them. This CDR3 spans 14 amino acids. CDR3 sequence reads: CASSDSYAEDTQYF. The CDR3 DNA follows: TGTGCCAGCTCGGACAGTTACGCGGAAGATACGCAGTATTTT.

The rearrangement joins TRBV28 to TRBJ1-5; no firm D call. Between the trimmed V and J ends, which lost 3 bases and 5 bases, there was a span of 11 bases. The CDR3 length is 14 residues. Germline V gene lookup returns CDR1 MDHEN and CDR2 SYDVKM. The CDR3 sequence is CASSFKRGDQPQHF. DNA for the CDR3: TGTGCCAGCAGTTTCAAACGGGGAGATCAGCCCCAGCATTTT.

The V and J genes are TRBV9 and TRBJ2-3; possible D gene TRBD2, 6 bases. V lost 0 bases and J 5 bases, leaving 10 bases between the germline ends. CDR3 length equals 14 residues. Looked up from germline, CDR1 is SGDLS and CDR2 is YYNGEE. In nucleotides, the CDR3 is TGTGCCAGCAGCGTAGCGGGAGATGTAGATACGCAGTATTTT. This encodes CASSVAGDVDTQYF.

The J gene is TRBJ1-5, the V gene TRBV6-1, with TRBD1 identical over 7 bases. CDR1 is MNHNS and CDR2 is SASEGT in the germline V gene. The CDR3 loop spans 14 amino acids. The V gene end was trimmed by 4 bases and the J gene end by 7 bases; junction bases not matched to a gene: 7. The CDR3 protein is CASSADRVGQPQHF. DNA of the CDR3: TGTGCCAGCAGTGCAGACAGGGTAGGACAGCCCCAGCATTTT.

CDR3 DNA sequence: TGTGCCATCAGTGAGTCGAAAGGGTTAGTCACTGAAGCTTTCTTT. Its translation: CAISESKGLVTEAFF. The genes are TRBV10-3 and TRBJ1-1; no clear D gene. The CDR3 extends over 15 amino acids. CDR1 is ENHRY, CDR2 SYGVKD, per germline. V was shortened by 0 bases and J by 4 bases, with 12 bases between the two germline ends.

The chain couples TRBV28 to TRBJ2-7, with 10 nucleotides matching TRBD2. Germline values: CDR1 MDHEN, CDR2 SYDVKM. Trimming at V came to 8 bases and at J to 2 bases, leaving 9 bases not matched to a gene. The CDR3 totals 15 residues. The CDR3 nucleotides are TGTGCCAGCGACGGAGGGGGACTAGCGCCCTACGAGCAGTACTTC. This codes for CASDGGGLAPYEQYF.

This chain joins TRBV19 and TRBJ2-1; 9 positions agree with TRBD2. Germline trimming cut 6 bases from V and 1 base from J; bases unmatched to any gene: 10. The CDR3 is 17 amino acids. CDR1 LNHDA and CDR2 SQIVND come from the germline V gene (reference sequence). The CDR3 region has the DNA TGTGCCAGTAGCCTAAATAGCGGGAGAGGGTCCTACAATGAGCAGTTCTTC. Its translation: CASSLNSGRGSYNEQFF.